This TCR beta chain was recovered during a study of beta chain features in type 1 diabetes. About the research overall: Age, gender, cell numbers and subset yield matched between patients and controls.

Every isolated RNA sample was fully reverse transcribed, so sequencing captured expressed TCRB transcripts. Sequencing used immunoSEQ multiplex PCR; TCRdb keeps in-frame clones, though not all of them. The sample shows approximately 280,000 clones, approximately 16% of them seen only once. Germline trimming cut 10 bases from V and 5 bases from J; bases unmatched to any gene: 6. The CDR3 has 12 residues. The germline CDR1 and CDR2 sequences are SEHNR and FQNEAQ (reference sequence). As regards this clone: Its specificity is unknown.

The study, taken as a whole, reports: TCRB CDR3s from Type 1 diabetes patients were moderately but significantly shorter in all four CD4+ subsets.

This chain connects TRBV7-9 to TRBJ1-2; 8 positions match TRBD1. Sequences were obtained from naive CD4+ T cells from blood. This clonotype was obtained from a man aged 18 to 29 with type 1 diabetes. The CDR3 region has the DNA TGTGCCATCTACGACAGGGGTTATGGCTACACCTTC. Protein: CAIYDRGYGYTF. Drawing the rest from reference TRBV7-9 and TRBJ1-2, the complete variable domain is DTGVSQNPRHKITKRGQNVTFRCDPISEHNRLYWYRQTLGQGPEFLTYFQNEAQLEKSRLLSDRFSAERPKGSFSTLEIQRTEQGDSAMYLCAIYDRGYGYTFGSGTRLTVV.